This is a list of T cell receptor beta chains from one sample in a study of response to subunit inactivated influenza vaccine. TCRdb reanalysed the RT-PCR reads using MiXCR and keeps one entry per CDR3 protein. The table has about 780,000 distinct CDR3 sequences, approximately 18% seen once. Sequenced here: PBMCs from blood, sampled 5 to 6 days after vaccination. The receptor source for this set is a man between 50 and 59 years old who received an inactivated influenza vaccine. The CDR3 runs from the conserved cysteine through the conserved F or W. D genes are given only for firm matches. The size field is filled for only some rows; it gives once, few, many or a size class.

TRBV10-2	-	TRBJ2-5	-	TGCGCCAGCACCGGGACTTGGTATAAAGGGGACCAGTACTTC	CASTGTWYKGDQYF
TRBV12-3/TRBV12-4	TRBD2	TRBJ2-1	-	TGTGCCAGCTATCGGGGGGGGAATGAGCAGTTCTTC	CASYRGGNEQFF
TRBV5-1	TRBD2	TRBJ2-1	few	TGCGCCAGCAGCTTGGCTAGCGGGGAAGTCTACAATGAGCAGTTCTTC	CASSLASGEVYNEQFF
TRBV11-2	TRBD2	TRBJ2-3	-	TGTGCCAGCAGCTTAGACGGAGTACTAGCGGGGGGGCCAGATACGCAGTATTTT	CASSLDGVLAGGPDTQYF
TRBV29-1	TRBD1	TRBJ1-2	few	TGCAGCGTTGAAAGGACAGGGGACTATGGCTACACCTTC	CSVERTGDYGYTF
TRBV4-3	-	TRBJ1-5	few	TGCGCCAGCAGCCCAACAGGGAACAATCAGCCCCAGCATTTT	CASSPTGNNQPQHF
TRBV4-2	-	TRBJ1-2	few	TGTGCCAGCAGCCCCGAGGGTCTTGATGGCTACACCTTC	CASSPEGLDGYTF
TRBV24-1	TRBD2	TRBJ2-1	many	TGTGCCACCAGTGAAGGACTAGCGGGGACTCAAGTTGAGCAGTTCTTC	CATSEGLAGTQVEQFF
TRBV6-2/TRBV6-3	-	TRBJ2-1	few	TGTGCCAGCAGTGCGACAGCAAACAATGAGCAGTTCTTC	CASSATANNEQFF
TRBV7-2	-	TRBJ2-3	few	TGTGCCAGCGCGCCCGGCACAGATACGCAGTATTTT	CASAPGTDTQYF
TRBV7-2	-	TRBJ2-4	-	TGTGCCAGCAGCCCCTCATGGTCAGCCAAAAACATTCAGTACTTC	CASSPSWSAKNIQYF
TRBV12-3/TRBV12-4	TRBD2	TRBJ2-3	few	TGTGCCAGCAGTGAAGCGGGGGGCTTTTTATTT	CASSEAGGFLF
TRBV2	TRBD2	TRBJ2-1	-	TGTGCCAGCAGACCCGGGACTAGCGGGTATGATGAGCAGTTCTTC	CASRPGTSGYDEQFF
TRBV28	-	TRBJ2-7	few	TGTGCCAGCAGCCCGCGAGTTAGGCCCTACGAGCAGTACTTC	CASSPRVRPYEQYF
TRBV10-3	-	TRBJ2-2	-	TGTGCCATCAGTGAAATCCCCGGGGAGCTGTTTTTT	CAISEIPGELFF
TRBV28	-	TRBJ1-2	few	TGTGCCAGCAGTTCCCTCGGACGAGGCTACACCTTC	CASSSLGRGYTF
TRBV6-5	TRBD1	TRBJ1-2	-	TGTGCCAGCAGTTACCGACAGGGTAACTATGGCTACACCTTC	CASSYRQGNYGYTF
TRBV20-1	TRBD1	TRBJ1-5	few	TGCAGTGCTTCAGAATGGGGACAGGGGCGAAGCAATCAGCCCCAGCATTTT	CSASEWGQGRSNQPQHF
TRBV24-1	-	TRBJ2-1	few	TGTGCCACCAGTGAGTCCGGGACTCCCGAGCAGTTCTTC	CATSESGTPEQFF
TRBV5-1	-	TRBJ2-1	many	TGCGCCAGCAGCTTTTCTCCGGATTACAATGAGCAGTTCTTC	CASSFSPDYNEQFF
TRBV4-1	-	TRBJ2-2	few	TGCGCCAGCAGCCATGGGACGGCCAACACCGGGGAGCTGTTTTTT	CASSHGTANTGELFF
TRBV6-5	TRBD1	TRBJ1-1	few	TGTGCCAGCAGCACCTGGACAGGTGCGGGAACTGAAGCTTTCTTT	CASSTWTGAGTEAFF
TRBV4-1	TRBD1	TRBJ2-7	-	TGCGCCAGCAGCCAAGTGGCGACAGGGGCGGAATACGAGCAGTACTTC	CASSQVATGAEYEQYF
TRBV20-1	-	TRBJ2-7	-	TGCAGTGCTAGAGATAACGGCCAACCGGGATGGGGCGAGCAGTACTTC	CSARDNGQPGWGEQYF
TRBV7-2	-	TRBJ2-7	-	TGTGCCAGCAGCTCAGCAGGGTTTTCCTACGAGCAGTACTTC	CASSSAGFSYEQYF
TRBV5-1	-	TRBJ1-5	-	TGCGCCAGCAGCCGAGACGGAAACAATCAGCCCCAGCATTTT	CASSRDGNNQPQHF
TRBV4-1	-	TRBJ2-7	-	TGCGCCAGCAGCCAAGGATACAACTCCTACGAGCAGTACTTC	CASSQGYNSYEQYF
TRBV20-1	TRBD2	TRBJ2-4	few	TGCAGTGCTAGGGCTAGCGGAAACATTCAGTACTTC	CSARASGNIQYF
TRBV7-9	-	TRBJ1-1	-	TGTGCCAGCAGCTTCGACTTAAGCCGTGAAGCTTTCTTT	CASSFDLSREAFF
TRBV29-1	-	TRBJ1-5	few	TGCAGCGTTAGTTTCCAGGAGGCCCAGCATTTT	CSVSFQEAQHF
TRBV7-2	-	TRBJ2-4	-	TGTGCCAGCAGCTTAGGGCGCGAGGGTACCAAAAACATTCAGTACTTC	CASSLGREGTKNIQYF
TRBV29-1	TRBD2	TRBJ2-7	-	TGCAGCGCCGGGAAGCGGGGGGGGACCTACGAGCAGTACTTC	CSAGKRGGTYEQYF
TRBV10-3	TRBD2	TRBJ2-5	few	TGTGCCACTGGACTAGCAGGGCGAGAGACCCAGTACTTC	CATGLAGRETQYF
TRBV15	-	TRBJ2-7	once	TGTGCCACCAGCAGGGCCCCGTCATCCGAGCAGTACTTC	CATSRAPSSEQYF